This is a list of T cell receptor beta chains from one sample in a study of siplizumab effects on memory and regulatory T cells. Sequencing was performed with immunoSEQ multiplex PCR; in TCRdb, only in-frame clones are kept and a portion is missing. This repertoire shows around 95,000 clones, 85% to 95% found once; its top ten account for over 1%. Sequenced input: non-Treg CD4+ T cells sorted from blood. The receptors were gathered from a human donor in good health. CDR3s include the opening cysteine and the closing phenylalanine or tryptophan. D genes are given only for firm matches. Part of the rows lack a size; the others show once, few, many or a class for expanded clones.

V,J,D,size,CDR3,DNA
TRBV5-1,TRBJ2-7,-,once,CASSPAPPSYEQYF,TGCGCCAGCAGCCCTGCTCCCCCCTCCTACGAGCAGTACTTC
TRBV7-9,TRBJ1-2,TRBD1,-,CASSRTGGYGYTF,TGTGCCAGCAGCCGGACAGGGGGATATGGCTACACCTTC
TRBV10-3,TRBJ2-1,-,-,CAISENRANEQFF,TGTGCCATCAGTGAGAACAGGGCAAATGAGCAGTTCTTC
TRBV5-4,TRBJ2-4,-,-,CASSSNRIAKNIQYF,TGTGCCAGCAGCTCCAACAGAATAGCCAAAAACATTCAGTACTTC
TRBV5-6,TRBJ2-3,-,once,CASSYERGWDTDTQYF,TGTGCCAGCAGCTACGAAAGGGGGTGGGACACAGATACGCAGTATTTT
TRBV5-4,TRBJ2-7,-,-,CASSLDVLYEQYF,TGTGCCAGCAGCTTGGACGTCCTATACGAGCAGTACTTC
TRBV6-5,TRBJ1-1,TRBD1,-,CASSYRRTGGLTEAFF,TGTGCCAGCAGTTACCGCAGGACAGGGGGCTTGACTGAAGCTTTCTTT
TRBV9,TRBJ2-5,-,-,CASSVGRGETQYF,TGTGCCAGCAGCGTAGGAAGGGGGGAGACCCAGTACTTC
TRBV11-2,TRBJ1-5,-,-,CASSPDGKTNQPQHF,TGTGCCAGCAGCCCCGACGGAAAAACGAATCAGCCCCAGCATTTT
TRBV2,TRBJ1-5,TRBD1,-,CASRGGQSYNQPQHF,TGTGCCAGCAGGGGGGGACAGTCATACAATCAGCCCCAGCATTTT
TRBV2,TRBJ2-1,TRBD2,once,CASSFQRLAPYNEQFF,TGTGCCAGCAGTTTCCAGAGACTAGCCCCATACAATGAGCAGTTCTTC
TRBV28,TRBJ2-7,-,-,CASSLGPFKDFSYEQYF,TGTGCCAGCAGCTTAGGGCCTTTTAAGGACTTCTCCTACGAGCAGTACTTC
TRBV4-1,TRBJ2-1,TRBD2,-,CASSQLAGGILEQFF,TGCGCCAGCAGCCAACTAGCGGGAGGAATTCTTGAGCAGTTCTTC
TRBV4-1,TRBJ1-4,TRBD1,-,CASSLRTGGRTNEKLFF,TGCGCCAGCAGCCTCAGGACAGGGGGACGGACTAATGAAAAACTGTTTTTT
TRBV7-3,TRBJ2-1,TRBD2,-,CASSLGTSSNEQFF,TGTGCCAGCAGCCTAGGGACTAGCTCCAATGAGCAGTTCTTC
TRBV5-1,TRBJ2-3,-,-,CASSPRSSSLTDTQYF,TGCGCCAGCAGCCCACGTAGTAGCTCCCTCACAGATACGCAGTATTTT
TRBV11-2,TRBJ2-1,-,-,CASSLGLRNNEQFF,TGTGCCAGCAGCTTAGGTCTTAGGAATAATGAGCAGTTCTTC
TRBV9,TRBJ1-1,-,once,CASSVGENTEAFF,TGTGCCAGCAGCGTAGGGGAGAACACTGAAGCTTTCTTT
TRBV28,TRBJ2-7,-,-,CASSLAGLFNEQYF,TGTGCCAGCAGTTTAGCGGGATTATTTAACGAGCAGTACTTC
TRBV18,TRBJ2-3,-,-,CASSPPSTDTQYF,TGTGCCAGCTCACCACCTAGCACAGATACGCAGTATTTT
TRBV7-9,TRBJ2-7,-,-,CASSPTRNEQYF,TGTGCCAGCAGCCCTACTCGGAACGAGCAGTACTTC
TRBV4-2,TRBJ2-3,TRBD2,few,CASSQDTGGDTQYF,TGTGCCAGCAGCCAAGATACGGGGGGGGATACGCAGTATTTT
TRBV2,TRBJ1-3,TRBD1,-,CASHLAGGGNTIYF,TGTGCCAGCCATCTCGCAGGGGGCGGAAACACCATATATTTT
TRBV12-5,TRBJ2-2,-,-,CASGLNRGELFF,TGTGCTAGTGGTTTGAACAGAGGGGAGCTGTTTTTT
TRBV18,TRBJ2-3,TRBD1,-,CASSPSGTGVWEYF,TGTGCCAGCTCACCGTCCGGGACAGGGGTATGGGAGTATTTT
TRBV6-5,TRBJ1-5,-,-,CAIRTPNQPQHF,TGTGCCATCAGGACACCCAATCAGCCCCAGCATTTT
TRBV25-1,TRBJ2-4,-,-,CASSEHGRVGNIQYF,TGTGCCAGCAGTGAACATGGCAGGGTGGGAAACATTCAGTACTTC
TRBV5-1,TRBJ1-1,-,-,CASSPGEGTEAFF,TGCGCCAGCAGCCCCGGGGAGGGCACTGAAGCTTTCTTT
TRBV4-1,TRBJ2-3,-,-,CASSQDGRNPQYF,TGCGCCAGCAGCCAAGATGGTCGTAACCCGCAGTATTTT
TRBV9,TRBJ1-1,TRBD1,-,CASSATGGRTEAFF,TGTGCCAGCAGCGCTACAGGGGGCCGGACTGAAGCTTTCTTT
TRBV19,TRBJ2-2,-,once,CASTRSGNTGELFF,TGTGCCAGTACAAGATCAGGGAACACCGGGGAGCTGTTTTTT
TRBV10-3,TRBJ1-2,-,-,CAISGQGNGYTF,TGTGCCATCAGTGGGCAGGGGAATGGCTACACCTTC
TRBV19,TRBJ1-1,-,-,CASSSARIGGTEAFF,TGTGCCAGTAGTAGCGCCAGAATCGGCGGCACTGAAGCTTTCTTT
TRBV27,TRBJ2-7,TRBD2,-,CASSLGLAGLYEQYF,TGTGCCAGCAGTTTAGGACTAGCGGGATTGTACGAGCAGTACTTC
TRBV28,TRBJ1-5,-,few,CASRGSNQPQHF,TGTGCCAGCAGGGGGTCCAATCAGCCCCAGCATTTT
TRBV5-1,TRBJ2-7,TRBD2,-,CASCRTSGSNEQYF,TGCGCCAGCTGCCGGACTAGCGGGAGCAACGAGCAGTACTTC
TRBV5-4,TRBJ2-7,TRBD2,-,CASSVQRSNGGEQYF,TGTGCCAGCAGCGTTCAACGGTCAAACGGGGGGGAGCAGTACTTC
TRBV7-9,TRBJ2-1,TRBD2,-,CASSSGLAGASSYNEQFF,TGTGCCAGCAGCTCTGGACTAGCGGGAGCCAGCTCCTACAATGAGCAGTTCTTC
TRBV10-1,TRBJ2-7,-,-,CASSERKGGLGEQYF,TGCGCCAGCAGTGAACGGAAAGGAGGTTTGGGCGAGCAGTACTTC
TRBV9,TRBJ2-3,-,-,CASSAAFGQGPDTQYF,TGTGCCAGCAGCGCGGCCTTTGGGCAGGGCCCAGATACGCAGTATTTT
TRBV28,TRBJ2-3,-,-,CASSPGGTDTQYF,TGTGCCAGCAGTCCCGGGGGCACAGATACGCAGTATTTT
TRBV21-1,TRBJ1-6,-,-,CASIPQKAGVNSPLHF,TGTGCCAGCATCCCCCAGAAGGCAGGAGTAAATTCACCCCTCCACTTT
TRBV19,TRBJ2-3,TRBD2,-,CASSTSGNTDTQYF,TGTGCCAGTAGTACTAGCGGTAACACAGATACGCAGTATTTT
TRBV11-2,TRBJ2-3,-,-,CASSFSGSTDTQYF,TGTGCCAGCAGCTTTAGCGGAAGCACAGATACGCAGTATTTT
TRBV27,TRBJ2-1,TRBD2,once,CASSPLADYYNEQFF,TGTGCCAGCAGTCCACTAGCGGACTACTACAATGAGCAGTTCTTC
TRBV5-1,TRBJ1-3,-,-,CASSSQEAGNTIYF,TGCGCCAGCAGCTCCCAGGAGGCTGGAAACACCATATATTTT
TRBV6-4,TRBJ2-1,TRBD2,-,CASSVERGNEQFF,TGTGCCAGCAGTGTTGAGCGGGGCAATGAGCAGTTCTTC
TRBV19,TRBJ2-1,-,-,CASSKNPGVSSEQFF,TGTGCCAGTAGTAAGAACCCGGGAGTAAGCAGTGAGCAGTTCTTC
TRBV28,TRBJ2-1,-,-,CASSLYGDNRNNEQFF,TGTGCCAGCAGTTTATACGGCGATAATCGGAACAATGAGCAGTTCTTC
TRBV4-2,TRBJ2-5,-,-,CASSQEVMASTRAETQYF,TGTGCCAGCAGCCAAGAAGTCATGGCTAGCACGAGGGCGGAGACCCAGTACTTC